This TCR beta chain is drawn from a study of blood T cells in healthy people across ages. Germline CDR1 is ENHRY and CDR2 is SYGVKD. The CDR3 runs 15 residues. The germline V and J ends were trimmed by 0 bases and 7 bases, with 14 bases remaining between them. A second PCR, run for about 7 to 11 cycles, used a sample-barcoded 5' primer plus a J-beta primer mix. Each cDNA was tagged by a template-switch adaptor containing 12 random nucleotides. MiXCR, run by TCRdb on the 5' RACE reads, gives a single entry per CDR3 protein. The data show more than 600,000 distinct CDR3 sequences, approximately 25% seen once. These same data were also listed under a study on T cells of mothers and their children. As that report states: Donors comprised a few healthy Caucasian mothers plus their six children. The authors identified no persistent microchimeric T cell clones.

The sequenced sample was blood. The receptor comes from a boy younger than 18 in good health. The rearrangement joins TRBV10-3 to TRBJ2-3, with D possibly matching TRBD2 (5 bases). The CDR3 DNA follows: TGTGCCATCAGTGAGTCTGCGGGCCGCATCTATACGCAGTATTTT. Its translation: CAISESAGRIYTQYF.